This T cell receptor beta chain is from a study of OX40 agonist ivuxolimab in advanced cancers. Findings and limits, study-wide: Normalized expansion of T-cell clones was also low for some nonresponders.

The protocol was immunoSEQ multiplex PCR, while the TCRdb copy is restricted to in-frame clones and leaves out a portion. The data contain tens of thousands of clones, 86% of them singletons. As for this clone: Its antigen is still unknown.

Trimming removed 1 base from V and 2 bases from J, with 5 bases in between. Germline lookup yields CDR1 SGHVS and CDR2 FQNEAQ. This CDR3 is built from 13 residues. This receptor was taken from an adult with an advanced solid tumor such as melanoma, head and neck, liver or kidney cancer. The chain joins TRBV7-8 to TRBJ1-1; no firm D call. The material sequenced was CD4+ or CD8+ T cells sorted from blood, taken in a trial of the OX40 agonist ivuxolimab. The CDR3 sequence: CASSLGYNTEAFF. CDR3 in DNA: TGTGCCAGCAGCTTAGGTTATAACACTGAAGCTTTCTTT.